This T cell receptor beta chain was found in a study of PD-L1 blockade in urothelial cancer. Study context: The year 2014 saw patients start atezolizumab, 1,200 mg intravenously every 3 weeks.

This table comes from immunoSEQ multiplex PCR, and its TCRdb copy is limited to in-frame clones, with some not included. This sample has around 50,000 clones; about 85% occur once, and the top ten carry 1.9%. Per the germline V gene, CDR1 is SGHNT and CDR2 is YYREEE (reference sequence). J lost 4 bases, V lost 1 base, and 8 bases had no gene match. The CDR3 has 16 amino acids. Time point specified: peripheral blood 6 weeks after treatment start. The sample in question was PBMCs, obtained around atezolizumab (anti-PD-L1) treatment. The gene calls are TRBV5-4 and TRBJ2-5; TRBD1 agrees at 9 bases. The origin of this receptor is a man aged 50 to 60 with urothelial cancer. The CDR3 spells CASSLLQGAVGETQYF. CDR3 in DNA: TGTGCCAGCAGCTTGCTACAGGGGGCGGTGGGAGAGACCCAGTACTTC.